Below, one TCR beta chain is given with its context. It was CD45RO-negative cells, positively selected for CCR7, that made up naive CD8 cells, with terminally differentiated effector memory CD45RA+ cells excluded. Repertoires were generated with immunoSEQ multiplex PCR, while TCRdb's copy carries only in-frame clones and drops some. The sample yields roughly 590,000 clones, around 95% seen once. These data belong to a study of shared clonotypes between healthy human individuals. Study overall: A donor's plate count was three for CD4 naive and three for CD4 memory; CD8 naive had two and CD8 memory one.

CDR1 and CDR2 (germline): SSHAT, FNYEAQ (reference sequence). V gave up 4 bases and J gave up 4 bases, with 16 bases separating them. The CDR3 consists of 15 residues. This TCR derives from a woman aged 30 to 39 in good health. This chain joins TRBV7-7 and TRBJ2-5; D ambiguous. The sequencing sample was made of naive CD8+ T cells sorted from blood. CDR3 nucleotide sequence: TGTGCCAGCAGCTACCCCCTTGGCAGCCCAGAGACCCAGTACTTC. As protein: CASSYPLGSPETQYF.